This T cell receptor beta chain was captured in a study of blood T cell repertoires in COVID-19. The length of the CDR3 is 14 residues. Trimming stripped 3 bases from V and 6 bases from J, with 11 bases between. The V gene's germline CDR1 is WNHNN and CDR2 SYGVQD (reference sequence). The method was immunoSEQ multiplex PCR; TCRdb's version includes in-frame clones alone and lacks a portion of them. The repertoire has around 270,000 clones, approximately 86% of them found once; the top ten carry over 7.5%. Sequenced sample: peripheral blood. The receptor comes from a man aged 35 to 55 who had recovered from COVID-19. The chain has TRBV10-1 and TRBJ2-2; D unclear. The CDR3, as DNA: TGCGCCAGCAGTGACACCAATGAGGCCGGGGAGCTGTTTTTT. Its protein product is CASSDTNEAGELFF.